This T cell receptor (beta chain) was identified in a study of cytomegalovirus exposure and HLA in healthy donors. The PCR employed 60 Vbeta primers together with 13 Jbeta primers. Per the original data handling: In a later analysis, of some 80 million unique beta chains, about 12 million appeared in at least two donors. The repertoire was sequenced with immunoSEQ multiplex PCR; TCRdb's copy has only in-frame clones and lacks some. That table gives V, J and clone size, and the DNA gave D and trimming. The sample contains about 130,000 clones, 8.9% of which appear only once. This clone was seen a handful of times. Antigen: not known. Deletions cut 3 bases from V and 1 base from J, with 10 bases between. The germline V gene encodes CDR1 SGHRS and CDR2 YFSETQ. The CDR3 is made up of 14 amino acids. Overall study results and limits: A later analysis linked a missense variant in DCLRE1C to the trimming of TCR beta V and J genes. A prior analysis recorded that most TCR beta V segments were productive about 90% or about 30% of the time.

The chain is built from TRBV5-1 and TRBJ1-1; no definite D call. Input material: PBMCs. This receptor was taken from a woman aged 40 to 50 in good health and CMV-seropositive. The CDR3 loop is CASSSREGNTEAFF. CDR3 DNA sequence: TGCGCCAGCAGCTCTAGGGAGGGGAACACTGAAGCTTTCTTT. The entire variable domain, with the rest obtained from reference TRBV5-1 and TRBJ1-1, is as follows: KAGVTQTPRYLIKTRGQQVTLSCSPISGHRSVSWYQQTPGQGLQFLFEYFSETQRNKGNFPGRFSGRQFSNSRSEMNVSTLELGDSALYLCASSSREGNTEAFFGQGTRLTVV.